In its sample, the clone carrying this T cell receptor beta chain was seen a few times. Adaptor-ligated barcode primers were used to amplify TRBV12-4/TRBJ1-2 clonotypes. In TCRdb, the multiplex PCR reads were re-called with MiXCR into one record per CDR3 protein. The sample consists of 1,500 or so distinct CDR3 sequences, around 4.2% of them appearing once. Trimming removed 3 bases from V and 5 bases from J; junction bases left unmatched: 4. CDR3 length equals 14 residues. The TCR sequence derives from a female donor with breast cancer. V and J are TRBV12-3 or TRBV12-4 and TRBJ1-2; 9 bases line up with TRBD1. What was sequenced was naive CD4+ T cells sorted from blood. Regarding subset: naive CD4+ T cells, CD4+CD45RA+CD25-. The CDR3 region is CASSFGTGLYGYTF. The DNA of the CDR3 is TGTGCCAGCAGTTTTGGGACAGGGCTTTATGGCTACACCTTC.